This TCR beta chain was retrieved from a study of radiotherapy plus CTLA-4 blockade in lung cancer (dated by TCRdb to the late 2010s). About the investigation overall: Among enrolled patients, 15% to 20% had an objective response and 25% to 35% reached disease control. General study outcomes and caveats: After treatment with radiotherapy and ipilimumab, TCR clones that came from tumors expanded in the peripheral blood. Early dynamic changes in blood T cell clones, together with increased serum interferon-beta after radiation, were reported as the strongest predictors of response.

Worth noting for this clone: It has no known antigen specificity. No clone much larger than this one lies a single base away; base qualities are absent.

Library prep was done by the immunoSEQ multiplex PCR assay. TCRdb retrieved this table from immuneACCESS and kept in-frame rearrangements only. Not all clones are present; in checked studies, unresolved V genes account for under half, and no reason is known for the remainder. This sample comprises approximately 38,000 clones, 65% to 90% of them detected only once. The top ten constitute 22% of the sample. Focal radiation therapy combined with CTLA-4 blockade (ipilimumab) was tested in patients with chemo-refractory metastatic non-small-cell lung cancer. Sequences MNHEY (CDR1) and SVGAGI (CDR2) are obtained from the germline V gene. V loses 10 bases, J loses 0 bases, and the germline ends lie 13 bases apart. The CDR3 contains 13 residues, cysteine and phenylalanine counted. Kept here is only the CDR3 DNA, which spans 39 bases and is read in frame from base 1.

The TCR sequence derives from a human donor with non-small cell lung cancer whose response to radiotherapy plus ipilimumab could not be evaluated. Sample: peripheral blood, taken from a patient treated with radiotherapy plus ipilimumab. The chain employs TRBV6-5 and TRBJ2-7; TRBD2 is perhaps the D gene, given 6 matching bases. For the CDR3, the sequence is CATSPGVSYEQYF. The DNA sequence follows: TGTGCCACCTCACCGGGGGTCTCCTACGAGCAGTACTTC.